This T cell receptor beta chain was identified during a study of blood T cell repertoires in COVID-19. Study context: PBMCs, B-cell-depleted T cells, or T cells were the source of the cDNA or gDNA that made up the material.

Sequencing was performed with immunoSEQ multiplex PCR; in TCRdb, only in-frame clones are kept and a portion is missing. The sample includes 330,000 or so clones, almost 90% seen only once; the top ten take approximately 0.93%. This CDR3 comprises 17 residues. Germline-derived CDR1 and CDR2 are SGHRS and YFSETQ. With V trimmed by 0 bases and J by 0 bases, 7 bases remained unmatched. The chain carries TRBV5-1 and TRBJ1-1, with TRBD1 identical over 8 bases. This receptor was identified in a woman aged 25-40 years who had been exposed to COVID-19. Source material: PBMCs or T cells enriched from blood (not recorded which). The CDR3 DNA reads TGCGCCAGCAGCTTGGGTGGGCAGGGGGCTATGAACACTGAAGCTTTCTTT. This translates into CASSLGGQGAMNTEAFF. The whole variable domain, filled in from reference TRBV5-1 and TRBJ1-1, reads KAGVTQTPRYLIKTRGQQVTLSCSPISGHRSVSWYQQTPGQGLQFLFEYFSETQRNKGNFPGRFSGRQFSNSRSEMNVSTLELGDSALYLCASSLGGQGAMNTEAFFGQGTRLTVV.